These T cell receptor beta chains were read from a single sample in a study of blood T cells in healthy people across ages. One entry per CDR3 protein, called by TCRdb with MiXCR from the 5' RACE reads. The table records around 1,000,000 distinct CDR3 sequences, approximately 25% of them present only once. These data were also filed under a second study, of T cells of mothers and their children.

The sample taken for sequencing was blood. All receptors derive from a girl aged 2 to 9 in good health. CDR3s include the opening cysteine and the closing phenylalanine or tryptophan. The D gene is left open where the match is weak. Only some rows state a clone size, as once, few, many or a class for expanded clones.

j_call: TRBJ2-1; v_call: TRBV2; clone_size: .; d_call: .; cdr3_aa: CASSPSPLESSYNKQFF; cdr3_nt: TGTGCCAGCAGTCCCTCTCCTTTAGAAAGCTCCTACAATAAGCAGTTCTTC
j_call: TRBJ2-7; v_call: TRBV7-9; clone_size: .; d_call: .; cdr3_aa: CASSLESQFYEQYF; cdr3_nt: TGTGCCAGCAGCTTAGAGAGTCAGTTCTACGAGCAGTACTTC
j_call: TRBJ2-3; v_call: TRBV20-1; clone_size: few; d_call: .; cdr3_aa: CSARNQGSGDTQYF; cdr3_nt: TGCAGTGCTAGGAATCAGGGGAGTGGAGATACGCAGTATTTT
j_call: TRBJ1-1; v_call: TRBV4-2; clone_size: few; d_call: .; cdr3_aa: CASRGTLRTEAFF; cdr3_nt: TGTGCCAGCAGGGGGACGTTGAGAACTGAAGCTTTCTTT
j_call: TRBJ2-7; v_call: TRBV10-3; clone_size: few; d_call: .; cdr3_aa: CAISEGLQTYEQYF; cdr3_nt: TGTGCCATCAGTGAAGGGCTCCAGACGTACGAGCAGTACTTC
j_call: TRBJ2-5; v_call: TRBV21-1; clone_size: few; d_call: .; cdr3_aa: CASNKASGPPETQYF; cdr3_nt: TGTGCCAGCAACAAAGCCTCGGGACCGCCAGAGACCCAGTACTTC
j_call: TRBJ2-1; v_call: TRBV12-3/TRBV12-4; clone_size: .; d_call: .; cdr3_aa: CASGSAPGDEQFF; cdr3_nt: TGTGCCAGCGGGAGTGCCCCCGGGGATGAGCAGTTCTTC
j_call: TRBJ1-1; v_call: TRBV5-6; clone_size: .; d_call: .; cdr3_aa: CATAVGDGTEAFF; cdr3_nt: TGTGCCACCGCGGTTGGGGACGGGACTGAAGCTTTCTTT
j_call: TRBJ2-1; v_call: TRBV6-5; clone_size: .; d_call: TRBD2; cdr3_aa: CASSYSLSGLVVNEQFF; cdr3_nt: TGTGCCAGCAGTTACTCCCTTTCGGGACTAGTTGTTAATGAGCAGTTCTTC
j_call: TRBJ2-5; v_call: TRBV5-1; clone_size: .; d_call: .; cdr3_aa: CASSLVGDQETQHF; cdr3_nt: TGCGCCAGCAGCTTGGTTGGGGACCAAGAGACCCAGCACTTC
j_call: TRBJ2-1; v_call: TRBV9; clone_size: .; d_call: TRBD2; cdr3_aa: CASSSGGAPEQFF; cdr3_nt: TGTGCCAGCAGTAGCGGGGGGGCCCCTGAGCAGTTCTTC
j_call: TRBJ2-1; v_call: TRBV6-2/TRBV6-3; clone_size: once; d_call: .; cdr3_aa: CASSYSKGYDEQFF; cdr3_nt: TGTGCCAGCAGTTACTCGAAAGGTTACGATGAGCAGTTCTTC
j_call: TRBJ2-1; v_call: TRBV24-1; clone_size: few; d_call: .; cdr3_aa: CATSSTLGPGYNEQFF; cdr3_nt: TGTGCCACCTCCAGCACCCTAGGCCCTGGCTACAATGAGCAGTTCTTC
j_call: TRBJ1-2; v_call: TRBV5-6; clone_size: once; d_call: .; cdr3_aa: CASSQATWRLRGYTF; cdr3_nt: TGTGCCAGCAGCCAAGCGACGTGGCGCTTGAGGGGCTACACCTTC
j_call: TRBJ2-7; v_call: TRBV6-5; clone_size: few; d_call: .; cdr3_aa: CASSLDRSAYEQYF; cdr3_nt: TGTGCCAGCAGCCTAGACAGGTCAGCCTACGAGCAGTACTTC
j_call: TRBJ1-6; v_call: TRBV7-6; clone_size: .; d_call: .; cdr3_aa: CASSLYGSHNSPLHF; cdr3_nt: TGTGCCAGCAGCTTATATGGCTCCCATAATTCACCCCTCCACTTT
j_call: TRBJ2-5; v_call: TRBV5-1; clone_size: many; d_call: TRBD2; cdr3_aa: CASSSGTSGGETQYF; cdr3_nt: TGTGCCAGCAGTTCCGGGACTAGCGGGGGCGAGACCCAGTACTTC
j_call: TRBJ1-6; v_call: TRBV6-5; clone_size: few; d_call: .; cdr3_aa: CASTSPPKANSPLHF; cdr3_nt: TGTGCCAGCACCTCTCCACCTAAGGCAAATTCACCCCTCCACTTT
j_call: TRBJ2-3; v_call: TRBV6-4; clone_size: .; d_call: TRBD2; cdr3_aa: CASSDSGSGVTDMQYF; cdr3_nt: TGTGCCAGCAGTGACTCGGGTAGCGGGGTCACAGATATGCAGTATTTT
j_call: TRBJ2-3; v_call: TRBV7-2; clone_size: .; d_call: TRBD1; cdr3_aa: CASNEDREDTQYF; cdr3_nt: TGTGCCAGCAACGAGGACAGGGAAGATACGCAGTATTTT
j_call: TRBJ2-7; v_call: TRBV27; clone_size: .; d_call: .; cdr3_aa: CASKLTDGDYEQYF; cdr3_nt: TGTGCCAGCAAACTAACGGACGGAGACTACGAGCAGTACTTC
j_call: TRBJ1-2; v_call: TRBV20-1; clone_size: .; d_call: TRBD1; cdr3_aa: CSVTQGVSGYTF; cdr3_nt: TGCAGTGTTACCCAGGGGGTTAGTGGCTACACCTTC
j_call: TRBJ1-4; v_call: TRBV20-1; clone_size: .; d_call: .; cdr3_aa: CSARESTGLREKLFF; cdr3_nt: TGCAGTGCTAGAGAATCCACGGGGCTACGTGAAAAACTGTTTTTT
j_call: TRBJ1-1; v_call: TRBV3-1; clone_size: .; d_call: TRBD1; cdr3_aa: CASSQGVTGDNTEAFF; cdr3_nt: TGTGCCAGCAGCCAAGGGGTGACAGGGGATAACACTGAAGCTTTCTTT
j_call: TRBJ2-1; v_call: TRBV20-1; clone_size: .; d_call: .; cdr3_aa: CSARDLARGGNEQFF; cdr3_nt: TGCAGTGCTAGAGATCTCGCTAGAGGGGGCAATGAGCAGTTCTTC
j_call: TRBJ2-1; v_call: TRBV7-2; clone_size: many; d_call: .; cdr3_aa: CASSLAFNEQFF; cdr3_nt: TGTGCCAGCAGCTTAGCCTTCAATGAGCAGTTCTTC
j_call: TRBJ2-5; v_call: TRBV20-1; clone_size: few; d_call: .; cdr3_aa: CSASWEEETQYF; cdr3_nt: TGCAGTGCTAGCTGGGAGGAAGAGACCCAGTACTTC
j_call: TRBJ2-1; v_call: TRBV29-1; clone_size: .; d_call: .; cdr3_aa: CSVESGNEQFF; cdr3_nt: TGCAGCGTTGAGAGTGGAAATGAGCAGTTCTTC
j_call: TRBJ2-7; v_call: TRBV7-2; clone_size: .; d_call: .; cdr3_aa: CASSLTRLLREQYF; cdr3_nt: TGTGCCAGCAGCCTTACTAGGTTGCTCCGCGAGCAGTACTTC
j_call: TRBJ2-3; v_call: TRBV20-1; clone_size: .; d_call: TRBD1; cdr3_aa: CSSGTGGPLGQYF; cdr3_nt: TGCAGTTCCGGGACAGGGGGACCTTTAGGGCAGTATTTT
j_call: TRBJ2-5; v_call: TRBV15; clone_size: few; d_call: .; cdr3_aa: CATSMPDGEETQYF; cdr3_nt: TGTGCCACCAGCATGCCGGATGGAGAGGAGACCCAGTACTTC
j_call: TRBJ1-5; v_call: TRBV7-2; clone_size: .; d_call: .; cdr3_aa: CASSLDPRGQPQHF; cdr3_nt: TGTGCCAGCAGCCTGGACCCTCGAGGGCAGCCCCAGCATTTT
j_call: TRBJ2-7; v_call: TRBV3-1; clone_size: .; d_call: .; cdr3_aa: CASSQRRDSSSYEQYF; cdr3_nt: TGTGCCAGCAGCCAGAGGAGGGACAGCTCCTCCTACGAGCAGTACTTC
j_call: TRBJ1-5; v_call: TRBV7-9; clone_size: once; d_call: .; cdr3_aa: CASSLGVGDRNQPQHF; cdr3_nt: TGTGCCAGCAGCCTAGGGGTCGGTGACCGAAATCAGCCCCAGCATTTT
j_call: TRBJ2-5; v_call: TRBV20-1; clone_size: once; d_call: .; cdr3_aa: CSATGRDWTQYF; cdr3_nt: TGCAGTGCCACCGGGCGGGATTGGACCCAGTACTTC